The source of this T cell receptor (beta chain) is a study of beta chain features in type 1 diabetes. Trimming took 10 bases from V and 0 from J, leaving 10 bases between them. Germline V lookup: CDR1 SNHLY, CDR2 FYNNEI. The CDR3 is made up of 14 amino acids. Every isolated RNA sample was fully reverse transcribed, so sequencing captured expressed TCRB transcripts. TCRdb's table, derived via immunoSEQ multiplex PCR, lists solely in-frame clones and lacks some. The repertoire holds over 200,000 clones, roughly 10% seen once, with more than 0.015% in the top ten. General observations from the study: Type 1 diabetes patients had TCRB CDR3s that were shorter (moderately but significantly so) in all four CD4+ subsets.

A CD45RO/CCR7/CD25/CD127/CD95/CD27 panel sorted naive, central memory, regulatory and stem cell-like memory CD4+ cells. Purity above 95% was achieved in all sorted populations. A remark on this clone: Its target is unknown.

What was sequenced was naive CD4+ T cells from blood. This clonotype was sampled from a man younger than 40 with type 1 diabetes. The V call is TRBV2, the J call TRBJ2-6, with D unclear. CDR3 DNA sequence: TGTGCCACCCGAGAGTTCTCTGGGGCCAACGTCCTGACTTTC. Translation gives CATREFSGANVLTF.